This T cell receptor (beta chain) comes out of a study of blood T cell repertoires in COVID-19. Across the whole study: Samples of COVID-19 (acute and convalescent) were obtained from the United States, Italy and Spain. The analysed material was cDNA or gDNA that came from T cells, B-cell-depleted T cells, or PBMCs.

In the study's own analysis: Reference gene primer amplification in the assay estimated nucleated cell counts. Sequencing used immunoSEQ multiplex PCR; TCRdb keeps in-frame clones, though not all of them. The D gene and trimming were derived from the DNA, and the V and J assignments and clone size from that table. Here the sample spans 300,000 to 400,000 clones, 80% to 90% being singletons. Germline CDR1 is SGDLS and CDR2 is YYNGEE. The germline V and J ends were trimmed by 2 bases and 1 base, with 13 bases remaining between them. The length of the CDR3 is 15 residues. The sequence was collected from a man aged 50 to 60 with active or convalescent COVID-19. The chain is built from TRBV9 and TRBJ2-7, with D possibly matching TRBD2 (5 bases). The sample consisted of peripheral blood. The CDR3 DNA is TGTGCCAGCAGCGTCGGAGAGGGAATGTCCTACGAGCAGTACTTC. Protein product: CASSVGEGMSYEQYF. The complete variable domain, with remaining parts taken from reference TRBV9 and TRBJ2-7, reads DSGVTQTPKHLITATGQRVTLRCSPRSGDLSVYWYQQSLDQGLQFLIQYYNGEERAKGNILERFSAQQFPDLHSELNLSSLELGDSALYFCASSVGEGMSYEQYFGPGTRLTVT.